This T cell receptor (beta chain) is drawn from a study of cytomegalovirus exposure and HLA in healthy donors (dated by TCRdb to between 2016 and 2019). About the full investigation: According to an earlier analysis of 587 of the donors, 150 million to 200 million T cells yielded 100 million or so unique TCR beta sequences and roughly 280 Gb of sequence data. Because of strong linkage in the cohort, roughly five DR-DQ haplotypes were treated as single units for association and clustering. Class I and class II HLA loci were covered by the typing at four-digit resolution. An earlier analysis of approximately 500 of the donors applied high-throughput TCR beta sequencing to assess whether each TCR beta V gene segment acted as functional or pseudogenic. Around 300 gigabases of sequencing data and 78 million or so unique TCR sequences were included in an early release covering several hundred HLA-typed donors. In a later genetic analysis, genome-wide SNP genotypes for about 55% of the 666 donors were used, and that subset was treated as a discovery cohort. Besides the first cohort of around 700 subjects, a separate validation cohort made up of some 110 different subjects was used. All discovery cohort repertoires had been generated using a single sequencing platform. Using immunosequencing, the study profiled T cell repertoires from roughly 650 subjects and related those repertoires to cytomegalovirus serostatus. Typing coverage varied by locus: about 620-630 donors for A, B, C, DRB1 and DQB1; 522 for DQA1; more than 600 for DPA1; under 490 for DPB1. The study aimed to test whether cataloging public T cell receptors could reveal signatures of past pathogen exposure. Rather than drawing on any new phenotypic data, the later analysis identified candidate immune exposures from TCR beta sequences and the way those sequences occurred across donors. The study combined high-throughput TCR immunosequencing, statistical association of individual TCRs with disease status, and machine learning to predict cytomegalovirus infection status. Alongside the repertoire data, information on donor age, sex, ethnicity and CMV serostatus was compiled. Among about 400 genotyped donors of the cohort, an average of around 240,000 unique TCR beta nucleotide sequences was sequenced per donor, of which about 19% were non-productive. To study patterns of TCR occurrence, a later analysis re-analyzed previously published TCR beta repertoires from around 700 donors and added high-resolution HLA genotyping. Among the roughly 410 genotyped donors, around 81% belonged to the genetic ancestry cluster associated with self-reported Caucasian donors. General conclusions and limits of the study: Correlated functional status among segregating V segments might be attributable to linkage disequilibrium, but an unknown experimental factor could not be ruled out. In a later analysis, TCR association rates were found to vary across HLA loci, with the most associated TCRs seen for DRB1 alleles and the fewest for HLA-C alleles. Because HLA typing was unavailable for some donors at each locus, only the typed subset was used in association tests. Three of the identified cytomegalovirus-associated TCR beta chains were confirmed in vitro to be specific for cytomegalovirus antigens. Only TCR beta chains were sequenced in this cohort, and the absence of alpha or paired-chain data limited detectable features. A later analysis found that most CMV-associated TCR beta chains appeared HLA-restricted, with HLA associations seemingly driven largely by CMV exposure. A later genetic analysis reported fewer N-insertions in productive TCRs among donors in an Asian-associated ancestry cluster than the approximately 700-donor mean. In a later analysis, HLA-associated TCR beta chains showed more clonal expansion and lower generation probabilities than non-associated chains that were equally common. A further reported finding was that TCR beta sequences accurately predicted the HLA-A and HLA-B alleles for most subjects in the first cohort. In a later analysis, 15,000 to 20,000 TCR beta sequences were associated with specific HLA alleles at a false discovery rate of 0.05. CMV serostatus was the only immune exposure information available for the cohort. Over 15 rarely observed V segments, including chromosome 9 orphons, were excluded from the earlier analysis of about 600 of the donors because counts were too low. Because the 87-base-pair reads could not distinguish some IMGT-functional V segments, including TRBV6-2 and TRBV6-3, those segments were excluded. When HLA alleles, especially DR and DQ, strongly co-occurred, TCR associations were difficult to assign to individual alleles. A later analysis reported that several top co-occurrence clusters appeared linked to parvovirus B19, influenza, CMV and Epstein-Barr virus. Broadly in line with IMGT annotations, most TCR beta V segments showed up in productive rearrangements about 87% or about 30% of the time in an earlier analysis of a few hundred of the donors. Cytomegalovirus status was reported to be diagnosed by the classifier with high specificity and sensitivity in both the original and validation cohorts. A cluster of highly shared sequence variants was judged likely to represent a technical artifact of the sequencing pipeline. It was suggested by the authors that the approach could potentially be generalized to other disease states and immunological phenotypes. Sequencing depth was assumed to be roughly uniform across donors in the presence/absence analyses, though that assumption may not hold. A later genetic analysis associated a missense DCLRE1C variant with V-gene and J-gene trimming of TCR beta chains, and an independent cohort replicated the association. Across donors, most TCR sequences were observed very rarely, whereas some public TCRs were present in many individuals. A total of 150 to 200 TCR beta chains were listed by the study as associated with cytomegalovirus.

CDR1 and CDR2, per the germline V gene, are MGHRA and YSYEKL. There are 13 amino acids in the CDR3, from cysteine to phenylalanine inclusive. The kept DNA is CDR3 alone, 39 bases in frame from the first base. Relative to germline, V is missing 10 bases and J is missing 6 bases, with 6 bases of the junction outside any gene match. The cohort was made up of about 670 healthy bone marrow donors. Cohort members were all nominally healthy when sampled, although unrecorded immune exposures were likely present. The donor tested CMV seronegative, placing the donor among the 350 to 400 seronegative members of the cohort. A peripheral blood sample was collected from each donor, and TCR beta sequencing was performed on peripheral blood mononuclear cells. Genomic DNA extraction from the blood cell samples was performed with the Qiagen DNeasy Blood Extraction Kit. The library was generated by the immunoSEQ multiplex PCR assay. For the multiplex PCR, a mixture combining 60 forward primers for TCR Vbeta segments and 13 reverse primers for TCR Jbeta segments was used. Amplification of the CDR3 region of rearranged TCR beta genes was performed with a multiplex PCR assay on genomic DNA. Amplified TCR beta libraries were sequenced as 87-base-pair reads on the Illumina HiSeq System. The published analysis was carried out like this. A later analysis counted some 74 million unique TCR beta chains across the 666 repertoires, and roughly 11 million of these chains were shared by at least two donors. To remove PCR and sequencing errors, raw reads were error-corrected and collapsed into unique sequences using a nearest-neighbor algorithm that merged closely related sequences. CDR3 sequences were aligned to IMGT reference sequences to assign V, D and J gene segments. For a sequence to be retained, a match of at least six nucleotides to both a V gene segment and a J gene segment was required. Rearrangements were called productive when the CDR3 lacked stop codons and stayed in frame with V and J; all others were non-productive. Following IMGT convention, CDR3 was defined as the stretch from the second conserved V-encoded cysteine to the conserved J-encoded phenylalanine. Sequences without an unambiguous match to a single V gene segment were excluded from the earlier analysis of about 600 of the donors. An earlier analysis of a few hundred of the donors classified V segments as functional when productive rearrangements were above 56.7% and as segregating when the standard deviation between donors was above 5%. To diagnose cytomegalovirus status from the catalog of TCR beta chain sequences, a statistical classification framework was built. V and J gene assignment, in a later analysis, came from comparing TCR nucleotide sequences with IMGT/GENE-DB human TR gene sequences. Using the TCRdist pipeline, a later analysis assigned CDR3 sequences along with most-parsimonious VDJ recombination scenarios. In a later analysis, each TCR beta chain was defined by its CDR3 amino acid sequence together with its V-gene family, and reads lacking a unique V-gene family were excluded. In a later analysis, 450 to 600 highly shared, low-generation-probability nucleotide sequences were removed to address suspected cross-contamination and a sequencing artifact. A later analysis calculated a clonal expansion index for each public chain from normalized within-repertoire ranks of inferred template counts. In a later analysis, generation probabilities were computed using a VDJ recombination model fitted to out-of-frame rearrangements, and the results were checked against IGoR. In a later analysis, hypergeometric tests were used to score TCR-TCR, TCR-HLA and TCR-CMV co-occurrence, with a repertoire-size bias correction applied to TCR pairs. To estimate false discovery rates, a later analysis permuted the HLA or CMV assignments 20 times. In a later analysis, co-occurring TCRs were grouped with DBSCAN, and TCRdist sequence similarity was added when clustering was performed within HLA-allele-positive subsets. Co-occurrence clustering excluded repertoires with fewer than 30,000 or more than 120,000 public chains, plus five with anomalous nucleotide sharing. Drawn from immuneACCESS, this table holds only the in-frame rearrangements with V and J called that TCRdb kept. Clones are partly lost; checked studies trace under half to an unresolved V gene and leave the rest unexplained. The V and J calls and the clone size are those of that table, but D and trimming were determined from the DNA. The sample table records approximately 100,000 clones; around 66% of these occur just once. Around 4% of the sample is in the top ten clones.

This clone was found a few times. Its binding antigen is unknown. Base qualities are not provided; no much larger clone lies one nucleotide away. Sequencing was carried out using PBMCs. The rearrangement joined TRBV4-1 to TRBJ2-2; TRBD2 agrees with 9 junctional bases. The sequence came from a man aged 25 to 45 in good health and CMV-seronegative. The nucleotides read TGCGCCACACTTAGCGGGAGACCCGGGGAGCTGTTTTTT. This sequence encodes CATLSGRPGELFF.